The 29 T cell receptor beta chains below all came from one sample that was sequenced in a study of T cell changes during pregnancy in multiple sclerosis. The data were produced by immunoSEQ multiplex PCR, yet TCRdb's version contains in-frame clones alone and is incomplete. The sample yields about 120,000 clones, approximately 94% seen once. Sequencing used peripheral blood, obtained before pregnancy. The source of these receptors is a female donor with multiple sclerosis, enrolled in a pregnancy study.

A few counts support this clone. The chain combines TRBV9 with TRBJ1-1; 8 bases align to TRBD1. Per the germline V gene, CDR1 is SGDLS and CDR2 is YYNGEE. The CDR3 loop spans 15 amino acids. The V segment lost 0 bases and the J segment 1 base; nucleotides outside the gene matches: 2. In DNA, the CDR3 is TGTGCCAGCAGCGTAGGGACAGGGAGGAACACTGAAGCTTTCTTT. Translated: CASSVGTGRNTEAFF.

This clone has more than one count but fewer than ten. The rearrangement uses TRBV2 and TRBJ1-1, with D unresolved. Germline lookup yields CDR1 SNHLY and CDR2 FYNNEI. The CDR3 runs 11 residues. The V end was cut by 6 bases, the J end by 10 bases, with 12 bases between. Here the CDR3 reads CASRSSPGAFF. CDR3 in DNA: TGTGCCAGCAGGTCATCCCCGGGAGCTTTCTTT.

This chain links TRBV5-8 with TRBJ1-1; D possibly corresponds to TRBD1 (6 bases). Trimming removed 0 bases from V and 0 bases from J, with 9 bases in between. Germline CDR1 and CDR2: SGHTS and YDEGEE. CDR3 length: 15 residues. The CDR3 nucleotides read TGTGCCAGCAGCTTGGGGACAGTTTTGAACACTGAAGCTTTCTTT. This codes for CASSLGTVLNTEAFF.

This chain joins TRBV5-8 and TRBJ1-4; 9 nucleotides match TRBD1. CDR3 length equals 16 residues. Germline loops: CDR1 SGHTS, CDR2 YDEGEE. Trimming removed 5 bases from V and 6 bases from J; junction bases left unmatched: 11. For the CDR3, the DNA is TGTGCCAGCAGTTTTCGCCGGGACAGGGTCGATGAAAAACTGTTTTTT. Its protein is CASSFRRDRVDEKLFF.

V is TRBV14 and J is TRBJ2-7; TRBD2 matches at 10 bases. The germline V gene has CDR1 SGHDN and CDR2 FVKESK. The J segment lost 7 bases and the V segment lost 0 bases, leaving 6 bases of the junction unmatched. CDR3 length: 15 residues. CDR3 DNA: TGTGCCAGCAGCCAAGAACTAGCGGGATTGGGAGAGCAGTACTTC. It codes for CASSQELAGLGEQYF. The full variable domain, its missing parts supplied by reference TRBV14 and TRBJ2-7, is EAGVTQFPSHSVIEKGQTVTLRCDPISGHDNLYWYRRVMGKEIKFLLHFVKESKQDESGMPNNRFLAERTGGTYSTLKVQPAELEDSGVYFCASSQELAGLGEQYFGPGTRLTVT.

The chain links TRBV6-5 to TRBJ2-1; D is undetermined. The CDR3 runs to 13 residues. The V gene's germline CDR1 is MNHEY and CDR2 SVGAGI. Trimming left V 5 bases short and J 4 bases short, with 9 bases between. The DNA for the CDR3 is TGTGCCAGCAGTAACCTAGGTTACAATGAGCAGTTCTTC. It encodes CASSNLGYNEQFF.

The chain employs TRBV30 and TRBJ1-3; possible D gene TRBD1, 6 bases. V gave up 1 base and J gave up 0 bases, with 10 bases separating them. The germline CDR1 and CDR2 sequences are GTSNPN and SVGIG (reference sequence). The CDR3 is 15 amino acids. DNA for the CDR3: TGTGCCTGGAGTGCAGACAGGCTCTCTGGAAACACCATATATTTT. This translates into CAWSADRLSGNTIYF.

The chain uses TRBV9 and TRBJ2-1; TRBD2 agrees at 10 bases. J gave up 7 bases and V 4 bases, and 5 bases lay outside the gene matches. The germline gives CDR1 SGDLS, CDR2 YYNGEE. The CDR3 length is 14 residues. The CDR3 region is CASSLGLAWNEQFF. The CDR3 DNA sequence: TGTGCCAGCAGCTTGGGACTAGCGTGGAATGAGCAGTTCTTC. Combining the CDR3 with reference TRBV9 and TRBJ2-1 gives the whole variable domain DSGVTQTPKHLITATGQRVTLRCSPRSGDLSVYWYQQSLDQGLQFLIQYYNGEERAKGNILERFSAQQFPDLHSELNLSSLELGDSALYFCASSLGLAWNEQFFGPGTRLTVL.

V is TRBV7-6 and J is TRBJ1-4; D perhaps matches TRBD1 (5 bases). The CDR3 runs 15 residues. Germline CDR1 and CDR2: SGHVS and FNYEAQ. With 2 bases removed from V and 8 bases from J, the gap between germline ends came to 15 bases. CDR3 residues: CASSLSEVGGEKLFF. For the CDR3, the DNA is TGTGCCAGCAGCTTATCGGAGGTTGGGGGGGAAAAACTGTTTTTT.

The chain links TRBV25-1 to TRBJ2-7; D unclear. V lost 5 bases and J lost 1, with 18 bases in between. The CDR3 has 16 amino acids. CDR1 is MGHDK and CDR2 is SYGVNS in the germline V gene. The CDR3 here is CASSPEMLNYSYEQYF. The CDR3 DNA is TGTGCCAGCAGTCCCGAGATGTTAAACTATTCCTACGAGCAGTACTTC.

The CDR3 DNA follows: TGCGCCACCAGGACAGGGATGAACACCGGGGAGCTGTTTTTT. Protein sequence: CATRTGMNTGELFF. The V and J genes are TRBV5-1 and TRBJ2-2; 8 bases line up with TRBD1. Germline CDR1 SGHRS, CDR2 YFSETQ. V was pared by 9 bases and J by 1 base, with 5 bases of the junction left unmatched. The CDR3 consists of 14 residues.

V is TRBV4-1 and J is TRBJ2-6; D unclear. Germline CDR1 reads MGHRA; CDR2 reads YSYEKL. Trimming left V 3 bases short and J 0 bases short, with 15 bases between. This CDR3 is 18 amino acids long. The CDR3 region is CASSHPPSGRSGANVLTF. The CDR3 DNA reads TGCGCCAGCAGCCATCCTCCTTCTGGGCGCTCTGGGGCCAACGTCCTGACTTTC.

The chain combines TRBV27 with TRBJ1-4; the D gene is possibly TRBD1 (5 bases). The germline V gene has CDR1 MNHEY and CDR2 SMNVEV (reference sequence). The V and J ends lost 4 bases and 7 bases respectively, with 10 bases between them. This CDR3 contains 13 residues. The CDR3 DNA reads as TGTGCCAGCAGTTCAACAGGTAGTGAAAAACTGTTTTTT. Residues: CASSSTGSEKLFF. Together with reference TRBV27 and TRBJ1-4, the CDR3 gives the full variable domain: EAQVTQNPRYLITVTGKKLTVTCSQNMNHEYMSWYRQDPGLGLRQIYYSMNVEVTDKGDVPEGYKVSRKEKRNFPLILESPSPNQTSLYFCASSSTGSEKLFFGSGTQLSVL.

The rearrangement links TRBV7-8 to TRBJ1-5; 9 nucleotides align to TRBD1. The CDR3 covers 15 residues. CDR1 is SGHVS and CDR2 is FQNEAQ in the germline V gene. Trimming took 6 bases from V and 4 from J; bases not matched to a gene: 7. The chain's CDR3 is CASSPGQGRNQPQHF. The CDR3 DNA reads as TGTGCCAGCAGTCCGGGACAGGGACGTAATCAGCCCCAGCATTTT.

The rearrangement joins TRBV19 to TRBJ2-5; tentative D call: TRBD2 (6 bases). This CDR3 is built from 13 residues. V was pared by 7 bases and J by 5 bases, with 14 bases between. Germline CDR1 reads LNHDA; CDR2 reads SQIVND (reference sequence). The CDR3 reads CASTQQAGETQYF. The CDR3 DNA is TGTGCCAGTACGCAACAGGCGGGGGAGACCCAGTACTTC.

This sequence joins TRBV29-1 and TRBJ2-1, with 11 bases matching TRBD1. The CDR3 totals 19 residues. Germline V gene data show CDR1 as SQVTM and CDR2 as ANQGSEA. The trim removed 3 bases at V and 5 bases at J, leaving 18 bases unmatched. Written as DNA, the CDR3 is TGCAGCGTTGAGGAAGATGGACAGGGGGCTATAGGGCCCAACAATGAGCAGTTCTTC. It codes for CSVEEDGQGAIGPNNEQFF.

The CDR3 bases are TGTGCCAGCAGTCGAGACAGGCGTGATGGCTACACCTTC. It is translated as CASSRDRRDGYTF. The chain couples TRBV5-8 to TRBJ1-2, with D possibly being TRBD1 (6 bases). CDR3 length: 13 amino acids. Trimming shortened V by 5 bases and J by 6 bases, and 14 bases separated the two germline ends. The germline CDR1 and CDR2 sequences are SGHTS and YDEGEE.

The rearrangement joins TRBV7-8 to TRBJ1-2, with a possible D match to TRBD1 (5 bases). CDR1 is SGHVS and CDR2 is FQNEAQ in the germline V gene. There are 12 residues in the CDR3. Trimming removed 5 bases at V and 4 bases at J, with 8 bases between. CDR3 loop: CASSPTVYGYTF. CDR3 in DNA: TGTGCCAGCAGCCCGACAGTCTATGGCTACACCTTC.

The chain has TRBV7-2 and TRBJ1-2, with D possibly matching TRBD1 (6 bases). The V gene lost 1 base and the J gene lost 7 bases, with 13 bases spanning the gap. This CDR3 comprises 14 residues. In germline, CDR1 is SGHTA, CDR2 FQGNSA. Here the CDR3 reads CASSLGTAKSGYTF. The CDR3 nucleotides read TGTGCCAGCAGCTTAGGGACAGCTAAGAGTGGCTACACCTTC.

V is TRBV27 and J is TRBJ1-5; D is perhaps TRBD1 (6 bases). The CDR3 is made up of 14 amino acids. Germline V gene lookup returns CDR1 MNHEY and CDR2 SMNVEV (reference sequence). V lost 6 bases to trimming and J lost 3 bases, with 12 bases between them. The CDR3 nucleotides read TGTGCCAGCAGGTCTACAGGGTCCAATCAGCCCCAGCATTTT. Amino acid sequence: CASRSTGSNQPQHF.

Regarding this clone: Other DNA sequences of this sample code for an identical CDR3. The genes are TRBV18 and TRBJ1-1; D might be TRBD1 (5 bases). CDR1 and CDR2 (germline): KGHSH, LQKENI. The CDR3 has 14 residues. V was cut by 2 bases and J by 4 bases, with 11 bases left in between. CDR3 region: CASSPGTQTTEAFF. DNA for the CDR3: TGTGCCAGCTCACCAGGGACTCAGACCACTGAAGCTTTCTTT. The variable domain in full, completed from reference TRBV18 and TRBJ1-1, reads NAGVMQNPRHLVRRRGQEARLRCSPMKGHSHVYWYRQLPEEGLKFMVYLQKENIIDESGMPKERFSAEFPKEGPSILRIQQVVRGDSAAYFCASSPGTQTTEAFFGQGTRLTVV.

V usage is TRBV7-9 and J usage is TRBJ2-1; TRBD1 agrees at 7 bases. This CDR3 is built from 12 residues. The germline V gene encodes CDR1 SEHNR and CDR2 FQNEAQ (reference sequence). V was pared by 5 bases and J by 10 bases, with 5 bases of the junction left unmatched. The CDR3 here is CASSPMDREQFF. The CDR3 DNA is TGTGCCAGCAGCCCGATGGACAGGGAGCAGTTCTTC.

The chain employs TRBV6-5 and TRBJ1-1, with TRBD1 as a possible D gene (6 bases). Per the germline V gene, CDR1 is MNHEY and CDR2 is SVGAGI. CDR3 size: 14 residues. Trimming pared 2 bases from V and 1 base from J, leaving 8 bases between. CDR3 protein: CASSYPGENTEAFF. The CDR3 DNA is TGTGCCAGCAGTTACCCAGGGGAGAACACTGAAGCTTTCTTT.

The chain combines TRBV2 with TRBJ2-7, with 7 positions matching TRBD1. There are 12 residues in the CDR3. In germline, CDR1 is SNHLY, CDR2 FYNNEI. The trim removed 10 bases at V and 0 bases at J, leaving 3 bases unmatched. The CDR3 region is CATRQGSYEQYF. In DNA, the CDR3 is TGTGCCACCCGACAGGGCTCCTACGAGCAGTACTTC.

This sequence joins TRBV9 and TRBJ1-6, with 7 bases identical to TRBD1. J gave up 7 bases and V 4 bases, and 8 bases lay outside the gene matches. Germline V gives CDR1 SGDLS, CDR2 YYNGEE. CDR3 length equals 15 residues. DNA for the CDR3: TGTGCCAGCAGCCCATCCGACAGGGCCAATTCACCCCTCCACTTT. Its translation: CASSPSDRANSPLHF.

The chain links TRBV7-8 to TRBJ2-5; D not resolved. The germline gives CDR1 SGHVS, CDR2 FQNEAQ. CDR3 length equals 12 residues. V shed 2 bases and J shed 7 bases, with 8 bases lying between them. The CDR3 bases are TGTGCCAGCAGCTTACAGCTAGGGACCCAGTACTTC. This encodes CASSLQLGTQYF. The variable domain in full, with the rest retrieved from reference TRBV7-8 and TRBJ2-5, is GAGVSQSPRYKVAKRGQDVALRCDPISGHVSLFWYQQALGQGPEFLTYFQNEAQLDKSGLPSDRFFAERPEGSVSTLKIQRTQQEDSAVYLCASSLQLGTQYFGPGTRLLVL.

The gene calls are TRBV7-9 and TRBJ2-7, with 12 nucleotides matching TRBD2. The CDR3 loop spans 15 amino acids. Trimming removed 6 bases from V and 0 bases from J; junction bases left unmatched: 3. CDR1 and CDR2 (germline): SEHNR, FQNEAQ (reference sequence). CDR3 sequence (DNA): TGTGCCAGCAGTTCGACTAGCGGGGGCTCCTACGAGCAGTACTTC. This encodes CASSSTSGGSYEQYF.

The V and J genes are TRBV6-5 and TRBJ2-7; 10 bases fit TRBD1. V lost 4 bases, J lost 3 bases, and 0 bases stayed unmatched. This CDR3 comprises 13 residues. Germline loops: CDR1 MNHEY, CDR2 SVGAGI. Written as DNA, the CDR3 is TGTGCCAGCAGTTGGACAGGGGGCTACGAGCAGTACTTC. It codes for CASSWTGGYEQYF.

This CDR3 reads CASSLRGRSTDTQYF. CDR3 coding DNA: TGTGCCAGCAGCTTAAGAGGGAGGAGCACAGATACGCAGTATTTT. The chain is built from TRBV7-3 and TRBJ2-3, with D possibly TRBD2 on 6 matching bases. The V gene's germline CDR1 is SGHTA and CDR2 FQGTGA. The CDR3 is 15 amino acids. Trimming removed 1 base from V and 0 bases from J, with 8 bases in between.